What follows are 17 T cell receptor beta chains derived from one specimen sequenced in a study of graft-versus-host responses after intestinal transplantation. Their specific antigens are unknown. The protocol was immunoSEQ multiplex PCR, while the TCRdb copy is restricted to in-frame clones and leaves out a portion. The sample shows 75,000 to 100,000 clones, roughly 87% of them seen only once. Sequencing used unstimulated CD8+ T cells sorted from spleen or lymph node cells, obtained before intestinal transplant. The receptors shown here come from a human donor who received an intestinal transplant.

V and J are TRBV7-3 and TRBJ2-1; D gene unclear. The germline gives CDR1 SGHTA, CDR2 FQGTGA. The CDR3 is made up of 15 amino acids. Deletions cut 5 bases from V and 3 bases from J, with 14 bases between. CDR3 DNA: TGTGCCAGCAGCCCCCCTCCGACCGACTACAATGAGCAGTTCTTC. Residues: CASSPPPTDYNEQFF.

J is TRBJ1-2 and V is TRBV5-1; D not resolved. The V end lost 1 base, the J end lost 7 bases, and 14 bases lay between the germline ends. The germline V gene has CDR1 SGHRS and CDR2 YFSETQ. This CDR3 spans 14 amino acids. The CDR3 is CASSLIFWLSGYTF. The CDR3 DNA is TGCGCCAGCAGCTTGATTTTTTGGCTCTCTGGCTACACCTTC.

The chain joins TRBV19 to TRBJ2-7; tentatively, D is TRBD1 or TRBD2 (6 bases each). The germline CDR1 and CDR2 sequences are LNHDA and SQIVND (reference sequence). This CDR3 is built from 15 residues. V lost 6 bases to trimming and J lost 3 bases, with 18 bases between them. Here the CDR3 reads CASRLEGVSSYEQYF. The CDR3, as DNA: TGTGCCAGTAGGTTGGAGGGGGTTAGCAGCTACGAGCAGTACTTC.

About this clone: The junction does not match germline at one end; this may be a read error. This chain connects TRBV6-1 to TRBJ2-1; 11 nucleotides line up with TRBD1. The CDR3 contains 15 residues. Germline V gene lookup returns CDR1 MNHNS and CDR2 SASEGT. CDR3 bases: TGTGCCAGCAGCGAAGGACAGGGGGCTAACAATGAGCAGTTCTTC. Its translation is CASSEGQGANNEQFF.

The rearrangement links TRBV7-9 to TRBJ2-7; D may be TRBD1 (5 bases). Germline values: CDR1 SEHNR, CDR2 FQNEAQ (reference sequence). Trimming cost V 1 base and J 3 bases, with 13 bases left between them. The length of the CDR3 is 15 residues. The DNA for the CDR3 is TGTGCCAGCAGCTTAGGACAGAATGACAACTACGAGCAGTACTTC. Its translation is CASSLGQNDNYEQYF.

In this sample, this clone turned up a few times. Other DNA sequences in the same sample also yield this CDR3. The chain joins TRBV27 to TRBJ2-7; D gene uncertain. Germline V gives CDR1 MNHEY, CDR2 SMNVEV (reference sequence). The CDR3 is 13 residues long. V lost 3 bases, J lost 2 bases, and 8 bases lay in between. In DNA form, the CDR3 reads TGTGCCAGCAGTTTTGGCAGACCCTACGAGCAGTACTTC. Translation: CASSFGRPYEQYF.

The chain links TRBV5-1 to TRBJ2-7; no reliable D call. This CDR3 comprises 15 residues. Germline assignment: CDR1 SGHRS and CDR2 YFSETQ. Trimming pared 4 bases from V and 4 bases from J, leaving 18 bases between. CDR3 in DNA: TGCGCCAGCAGCGTCTGGACCGAAAACGGGTACGAGCAGTACTTC. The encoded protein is CASSVWTENGYEQYF.

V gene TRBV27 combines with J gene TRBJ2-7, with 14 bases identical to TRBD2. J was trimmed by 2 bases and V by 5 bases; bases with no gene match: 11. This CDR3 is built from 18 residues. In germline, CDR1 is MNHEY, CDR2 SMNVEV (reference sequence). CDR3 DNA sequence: TGTGCCAGCAGTCCATCGCTAGGACTAGCGGGAGGTCCCTACGAGCAGTACTTC. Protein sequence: CASSPSLGLAGGPYEQYF.

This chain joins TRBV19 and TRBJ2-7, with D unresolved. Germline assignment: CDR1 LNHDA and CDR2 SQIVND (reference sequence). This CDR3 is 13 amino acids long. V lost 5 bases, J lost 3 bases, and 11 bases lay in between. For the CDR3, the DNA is TGTGCCAGTAGTCCTCTGGATGGCTACGAGCAGTACTTC. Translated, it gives CASSPLDGYEQYF.

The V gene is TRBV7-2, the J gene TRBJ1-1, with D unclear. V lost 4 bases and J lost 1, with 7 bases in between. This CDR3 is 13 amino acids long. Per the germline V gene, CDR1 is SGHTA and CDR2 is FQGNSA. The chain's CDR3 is CASSSPGNTEAFF. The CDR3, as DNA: TGTGCCAGCAGCTCCCCAGGGAACACTGAAGCTTTCTTT.

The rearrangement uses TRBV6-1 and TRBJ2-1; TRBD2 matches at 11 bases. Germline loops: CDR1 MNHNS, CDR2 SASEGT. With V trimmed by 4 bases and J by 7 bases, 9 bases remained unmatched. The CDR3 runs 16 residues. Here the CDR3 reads CASSGPTSGRANEQFF. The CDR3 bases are TGTGCCAGCAGTGGCCCAACTAGCGGGAGAGCAAATGAGCAGTTCTTC.

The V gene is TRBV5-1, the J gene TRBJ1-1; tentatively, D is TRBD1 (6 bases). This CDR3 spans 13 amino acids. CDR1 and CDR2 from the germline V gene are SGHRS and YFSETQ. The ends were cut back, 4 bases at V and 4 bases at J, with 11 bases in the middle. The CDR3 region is CASSRTVSTEAFF. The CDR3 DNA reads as TGCGCCAGCAGCAGGACAGTTTCCACTGAAGCTTTCTTT.

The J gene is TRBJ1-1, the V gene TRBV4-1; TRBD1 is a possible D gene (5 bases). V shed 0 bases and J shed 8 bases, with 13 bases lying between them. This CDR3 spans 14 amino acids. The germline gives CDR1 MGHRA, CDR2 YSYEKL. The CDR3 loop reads CASSQDLPNREAFF. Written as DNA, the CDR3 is TGCGCCAGCAGCCAAGATCTCCCCAACAGGGAAGCTTTCTTT.

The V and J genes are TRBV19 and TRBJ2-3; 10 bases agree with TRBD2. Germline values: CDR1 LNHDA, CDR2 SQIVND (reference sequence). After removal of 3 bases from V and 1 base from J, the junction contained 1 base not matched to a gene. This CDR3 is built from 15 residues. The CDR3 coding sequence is TGTGCCAGTAGTATTGGGACTAGCGGCACAGATACGCAGTATTTT. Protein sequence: CASSIGTSGTDTQYF.

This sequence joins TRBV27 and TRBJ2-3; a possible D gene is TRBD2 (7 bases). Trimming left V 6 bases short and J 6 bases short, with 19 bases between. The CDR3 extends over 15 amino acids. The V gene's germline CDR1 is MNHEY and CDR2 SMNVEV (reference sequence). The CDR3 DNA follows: TGTGCCAGCAGCAGCGGGACATACCCCGTGGATACGCAGTATTTT. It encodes CASSSGTYPVDTQYF.

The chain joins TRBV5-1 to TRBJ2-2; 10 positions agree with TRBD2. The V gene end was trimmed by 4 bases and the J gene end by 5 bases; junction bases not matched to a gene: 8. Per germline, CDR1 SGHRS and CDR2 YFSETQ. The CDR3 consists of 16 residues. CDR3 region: CASSAGLAALTGELFF. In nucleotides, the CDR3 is TGCGCCAGCAGCGCCGGACTAGCGGCGTTAACCGGGGAGCTGTTTTTT.

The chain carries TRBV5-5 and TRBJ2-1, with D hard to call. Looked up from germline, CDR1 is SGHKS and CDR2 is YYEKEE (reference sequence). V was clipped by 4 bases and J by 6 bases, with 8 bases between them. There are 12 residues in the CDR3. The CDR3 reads CASSTAGNEQFF. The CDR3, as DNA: TGTGCCAGCAGCACTGCAGGCAATGAGCAGTTCTTC. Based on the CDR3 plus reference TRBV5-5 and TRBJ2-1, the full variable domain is DAGVTQSPTHLIKTRGQQVTLRCSPISGHKSVSWYQQVLGQGPQFIFQYYEKEERGRGNFPDRFSARQFPNYSSELNVNALLLGDSALYLCASSTAGNEQFFGPGTRLTVL.